This entry concerns a single T cell receptor (beta chain). What it recognizes is unknown. This CDR3 contains 15 residues. V dropped 0 bases and J dropped 1 base, with 10 bases sitting between them. Germline V gene data show CDR1 as LNHDA and CDR2 as SQIVND (reference sequence). The record originates from a study of shared clonotypes between healthy human individuals. Study results and caveats: Represented genetic and exposure-history diversity was restricted by having few donors.

It was into CD45RA+ naive and CD45RA-negative memory subsets that the CD4+ cells were split. Samples underwent the assay at deep level. In replicate PCRs of sorted subsets, approximately 190 ng DNA, approximately 30,000 T cell genomes, was used. Measured with immunoSEQ multiplex PCR; TCRdb has only the in-frame clones, and not every one. The table records over a million clones, about 80% of them present only once. The sample consisted of memory CD4+ T cells sorted from blood. Subset reported: CD45RA-negative fraction. The V call is TRBV19, the J call TRBJ2-7, with unresolved D. The source of this sequence is a man aged 18 to 29 in good health. The CDR3 coding sequence is TGTGCCAGTAGTATAGAGTTTAGCCGGTCCTACGAGCAGTACTTC. It yields the protein CASSIEFSRSYEQYF.